These 13 T cell receptor beta chains came from one sample sequenced in a study of blood T cells in healthy people across ages. Primed by a sample-barcoded 5' primer and a J-beta primer mix, a second PCR proceeded for roughly 6 to 12 cycles. TCRdb independently ran MiXCR on the 5' RACE reads; one entry per CDR3 protein. Of roughly 1.7 million distinct CDR3 sequences detected, approximately 32% appear once; the ten largest clones hold approximately 10%. The sample consisted of blood. These receptors were obtained from a woman in her twenties or thirties in good health.

Note on this clonotype: A much larger clone differs from this one at a single base, so this may be a read error. V and J are TRBV12-3 or TRBV12-4 and TRBJ2-5; D ambiguous. CDR3 size: 14 residues. CDR3 DNA sequence: TGTGCCGGCAGTTTACGGTCTTATCAAGAGACCCAGTACTTC. Translated, it gives CAGSLRSYQETQYF.

This clonotype appeared many times. The chain recombines TRBV12-3 or TRBV12-4 with TRBJ1-2; maybe TRBD1 (6 bases). The V end was cut by 6 bases, the J end by 0 bases, with 14 bases between. The CDR3 loop spans 15 amino acids. The CDR3 sequence: CASRYHRATNYGYTF. DNA for the CDR3: TGTGCCAGCAGATATCACAGGGCCACTAACTATGGCTACACCTTC.

V is TRBV20-1 and J is TRBJ2-3; 8 bases fit TRBD2. The V segment lost 2 bases and the J segment 0 bases; nucleotides outside the gene matches: 7. The CDR3 consists of 16 residues. CDR1 is DFQATT and CDR2 is SNEGSKA in the germline V gene (reference sequence). The CDR3 sequence: CSARTWIAGSTDTQYF. CDR3 nucleotides: TGCAGTGCTAGAACTTGGATAGCGGGGAGCACAGATACGCAGTATTTT.

Of note for this clonotype: A much larger clone differs by one base, so this may be a read error. The chain couples TRBV20-1 to TRBJ2-3, with D possibly TRBD2 on 5 matching bases. The germline CDR1 and CDR2 sequences are DFQATT and SNEGSKA (reference sequence). This CDR3 comprises 12 residues. The CDR3 is CNARDSWTLAYF. The CDR3 region has the DNA TGCAATGCTAGAGATTCCTGGACTCTGGCGTATTTT.

This clonotype was seen repeatedly, ten times or more. This rearrangement joins TRBV6-1 to TRBJ2-1, with a possible D match to TRBD2 (5 bases). V was cut by 4 bases and J by 7 bases, with 14 bases left in between. Germline V lookup: CDR1 MNHNS, CDR2 SASEGT. CDR3 length equals 14 residues. CDR3 loop: CASSGGGGANEQFF. CDR3 DNA sequence: TGTGCCAGCAGTGGGGGTGGAGGTGCGAATGAGCAGTTCTTC.

This clonotype appeared a few times. The junction departs from germline at one end; a sequencing error may be responsible. The chain joins TRBV5-1 to TRBJ2-1; 10 bases align to TRBD2. The CDR3 loop spans 15 amino acids. Germline CDR1 SGHRS, CDR2 YFSETQ. DNA for the CDR3: TGTGCCAGCATCGACCTAGCGGGAGTTGGGAATGAGCAGTTCTTC. Residues: CASIDLAGVGNEQFF. Full variable domain (missing parts from reference TRBV5-1 and TRBJ2-1): KAGVTQTPRYLIKTRGQQVTLSCSPISGHRSVSWYQQTPGQGLQFLFEYFSETQRNKGNFPGRFSGRQFSNSRSEMNVSTLELGDSALYLCASIDLAGVGNEQFFGPGTRLTVL.

The V and J genes are TRBV9 and TRBJ2-4; 8 nucleotides align to TRBD2. The J call may be in error: the DNA end matches TRBJ2-7 better. CDR3 length equals 15 residues. CDR1 SGDLS and CDR2 YYNGEE come from the germline V gene. The CDR3 sequence is CASSVAALGRGEQYF. The CDR3, as DNA: TGTGCCAGCAGCGTAGCCGCCCTCGGGAGGGGCGAGCAGTACTTC.

The V call is TRBV7-2, the J call TRBJ2-2; D may match TRBD1 or TRBD2 (5 bases each). Trimming removed 1 base from V and 4 bases from J, with 13 bases in between. CDR3 length equals 16 residues. The germline gives CDR1 SGHTA, CDR2 FQGNSA. CDR3 loop: CASSLVWGSGTGELFF. In DNA, the CDR3 is TGTGCCAGCAGCTTAGTTTGGGGGTCGGGCACCGGGGAGCTGTTTTTT.

Notes on this clonotype: This may be a read error, as it is one base from a much larger clone. This chain uses TRBV7-9 with TRBJ2-7; TRBD2 matches 13 bases. The CDR3 runs 15 residues. The V gene end was trimmed by 4 bases and the J gene end by 9 bases; junction bases not matched to a gene: 9. Germline CDR1 SEHNR, CDR2 FQNEAQ (reference sequence). The DNA for the CDR3 is TGTGCCAGCAGCTACCGGACTAGCGGGAGAAACGGGCAGTACTTC. Translating gives CASSYRTSGRNGQYF.

This chain joins TRBV5-6 and TRBJ2-1; 11 nucleotides agree with TRBD2. CDR3 length equals 15 residues. Trimming took 3 bases from V and 7 from J; bases not matched to a gene: 6. Germline CDR1 reads SGHDT; CDR2 reads YYEEEE. The DNA for the CDR3 is TGTGCCAGCAGCTCGGTAGCGGGAGGGTTTAATGAGCAGTTCTTC. Translating gives CASSSVAGGFNEQFF.

This clonotype was counted a few times. This rearrangement joins TRBV9 to TRBJ2-3; tentatively, D is TRBD2 (5 bases). Trimming pared 0 bases from V and 2 bases from J, leaving 13 bases between. Germline loops: CDR1 SGDLS, CDR2 YYNGEE. The CDR3 runs 16 residues. CDR3 in amino acids: CASSVGGLKPTDTQYF. CDR3 in DNA: TGTGCCAGCAGCGTAGGCGGACTCAAACCCACAGATACGCAGTATTTT. Drawing the rest from reference TRBV9 and TRBJ2-3, the complete variable domain is DSGVTQTPKHLITATGQRVTLRCSPRSGDLSVYWYQQSLDQGLQFLIQYYNGEERAKGNILERFSAQQFPDLHSELNLSSLELGDSALYFCASSVGGLKPTDTQYFGPGTRLTVL.

This clonotype was counted between two and nine times. The gene calls are TRBV7-3 and TRBJ2-1; TRBD2 is a possible D gene (6 bases). The CDR3 consists of 16 residues. V dropped 0 bases and J dropped 8 bases, with 17 bases sitting between them. Germline CDR1 SGHTA, CDR2 FQGTGA. CDR3: CASSLTGGTPGDEQFF. The CDR3 bases are TGTGCCAGCAGCTTAACGGGGGGAACCCCTGGGGATGAGCAGTTCTTC.

The V and J genes are TRBV2 and TRBJ2-3, with 7 bases lining up with TRBD2. Germline values: CDR1 SNHLY, CDR2 FYNNEI. The CDR3 has 14 residues. V lost 7 bases to trimming and J lost 5 bases; unmatched junction nucleotides: 9. The CDR3 region has the DNA TGTGCCAGCATGGGGAGGGGCTCGGGAGATACGCAGTATTTT. It codes for CASMGRGSGDTQYF.